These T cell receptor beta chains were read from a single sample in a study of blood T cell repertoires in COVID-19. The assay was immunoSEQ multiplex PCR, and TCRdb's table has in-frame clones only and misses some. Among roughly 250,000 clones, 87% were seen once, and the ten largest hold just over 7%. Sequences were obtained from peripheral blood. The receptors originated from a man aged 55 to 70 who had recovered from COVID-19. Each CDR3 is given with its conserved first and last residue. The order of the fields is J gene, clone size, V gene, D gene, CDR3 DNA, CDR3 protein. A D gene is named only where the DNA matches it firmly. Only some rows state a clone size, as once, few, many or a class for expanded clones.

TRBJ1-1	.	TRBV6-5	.	TGTGCCACCTGCGGGCGCACTGAAGCTTTCTTT	CATCGRTEAFF
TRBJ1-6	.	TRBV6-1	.	TGTGCCAGCAGTGAAAGGGCGGGACGGAGGAGCTCCTATAATTCACCCCTCCACTTT	CASSERAGRRSSYNSPLHF
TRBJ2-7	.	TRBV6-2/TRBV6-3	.	TGTGCCAGCAGCTCCGGGTCCTACGAGCAGTACTTC	CASSSGSYEQYF
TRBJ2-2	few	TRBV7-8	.	TGTGCCAGCAGCTTAGTTCAGGGGCCCACCGGGGAGCTGTTTTTT	CASSLVQGPTGELFF
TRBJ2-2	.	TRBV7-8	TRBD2	TGTGCCAGCACCCTGGCAGCGGGGGCCCCTTATGAGAACATCGGGGAGCTGTTTTTT	CASTLAAGAPYENIGELFF
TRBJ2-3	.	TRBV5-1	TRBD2	TGCGCCAGCAGCTTAGGGACTAGCGGGGATACGCAGTATTTT	CASSLGTSGDTQYF
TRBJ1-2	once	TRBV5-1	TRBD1	TGCGCCAGCAGGAAACGACAGGGGGACTTTAACTATGGCTACACCTTC	CASRKRQGDFNYGYTF
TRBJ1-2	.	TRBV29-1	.	TGCAGCGTGCTCAAACAGGCTAACTATGGCTACACCTTC	CSVLKQANYGYTF
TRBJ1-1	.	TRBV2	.	TGTGCCAGCAGGGCCAATGACAGGAAGAACACTGAAGCTTTCTTT	CASRANDRKNTEAFF
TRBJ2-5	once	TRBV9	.	TGTGCCAGCAGTCTCTCTTTGGAGGGGAAGACCCAGTACTTC	CASSLSLEGKTQYF
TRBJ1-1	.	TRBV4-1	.	TGCGCCAGCAGCCAGACAGGGAACACTGAAGCTTTCTTT	CASSQTGNTEAFF
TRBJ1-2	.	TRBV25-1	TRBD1	TGTGCCAGCAGTGAAAAGGGACAGGGGCGAGGTGGCTACACCTTC	CASSEKGQGRGGYTF
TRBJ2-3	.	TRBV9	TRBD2	TGTGCCAGCAGCGCGGGCGGGGGGGCAGCATGGGTAGATACGCAGTATTTT	CASSAGGGAAWVDTQYF
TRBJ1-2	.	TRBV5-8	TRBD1	TGTGCCAGCAGCAGACAGGGATTTGGCTACACCTTC	CASSRQGFGYTF
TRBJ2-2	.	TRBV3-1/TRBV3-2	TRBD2	TGTGCCAGCGGCTTAATTGCCCTGGGACTAGCCGGGGAGCTGTTTTTT	CASGLIALGLAGELFF
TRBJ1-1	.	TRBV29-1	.	TGCAGCGTACTAGCGGGGTCCACTGAAGCTTTCTTT	CSVLAGSTEAFF
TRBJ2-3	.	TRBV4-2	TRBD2	TGTGCCAGCAGTCCTAAGCGGGGGGGCACAGATACGCAGTATTTT	CASSPKRGGTDTQYF
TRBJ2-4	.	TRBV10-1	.	TGCGCCAGCAGTCGCCCCAGGGTAGGACCCAAAAACATTCAGTACTTC	CASSRPRVGPKNIQYF
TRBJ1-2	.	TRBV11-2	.	TGTGCCAGCAGCTTAGGTCGGACGGGGAACTATGGCTACACCTTC	CASSLGRTGNYGYTF
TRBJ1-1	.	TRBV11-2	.	TGTGCCAGCAGCTCCAGGGGACGGATGAACACTGAAGCTTTCTTT	CASSSRGRMNTEAFF
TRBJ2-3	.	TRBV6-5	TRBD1	TGTGCCAGCAGGGCGGGACAGGCCCCTACAGATACGCAGTATTTT	CASRAGQAPTDTQYF
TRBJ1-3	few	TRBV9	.	TGTGCCAGCAGCGTAGGGAGTGTCTACTCTGGAAACACCATATATTTT	CASSVGSVYSGNTIYF
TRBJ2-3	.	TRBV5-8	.	TGTGCCAGCAGCTTGCGCGGGGTTAGGTCGGATACGCAGTATTTT	CASSLRGVRSDTQYF
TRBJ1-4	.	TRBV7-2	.	TGTGCCAGCAGGGGCAGATCAACTAATGAAAAACTGTTTTTT	CASRGRSTNEKLFF
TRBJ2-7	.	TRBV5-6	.	TGTGCCAGCAGCCCGGGACTCGCGAGATTCAACGAGCAGTACTTC	CASSPGLARFNEQYF
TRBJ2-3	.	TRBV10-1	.	TGCGCCAGCAGTGGATTACAGATCACAGATACGCAGTATTTT	CASSGLQITDTQYF
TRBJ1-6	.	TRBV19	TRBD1	TGTGCCAGTAGTCCAATGGACAGGGCTTATAATTCACCCCTCCACTTT	CASSPMDRAYNSPLHF
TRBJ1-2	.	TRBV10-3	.	TGTGCCATCAGTGCGGGACAATCTTACGGCTACACCTTC	CAISAGQSYGYTF
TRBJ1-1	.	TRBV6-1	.	TGTGCCAGCAGTGAAGCGAGGGAGGGGTCTGAAGCTTTCTTT	CASSEAREGSEAFF
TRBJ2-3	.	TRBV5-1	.	TGCGCCAGCAGCTTGGCGCGGGTTAGCACAGATACGCAGTATTTT	CASSLARVSTDTQYF
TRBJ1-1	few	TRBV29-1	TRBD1	TGCAGCGTAACAGGGGGTGTAAGCACTGAAGCTTTCTTT	CSVTGGVSTEAFF
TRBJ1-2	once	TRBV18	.	TGTGCCAGCTCACCCCTGAGAGAGAACTATGGCTACACCTTC	CASSPLRENYGYTF
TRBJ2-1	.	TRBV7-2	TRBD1	TGTGCCAGCAGCTTAGACGCTTCGTGGGGACAGGGGGCGTATGAGCAGTTCTTC	CASSLDASWGQGAYEQFF
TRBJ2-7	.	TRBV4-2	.	TGTGCCAGCAGCCAAGGAGGGCTTGTTGGAGAGCAGTACTTC	CASSQGGLVGEQYF
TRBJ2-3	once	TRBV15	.	TGTGCCACCAGCAGAGCCCGCGGTCGCACAGATACGCAGTATTTT	CATSRARGRTDTQYF
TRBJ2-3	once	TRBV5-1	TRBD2	TGCGCCAGCAGCTTGGCCGGGACTAGCGCAACAGATACGCAGTATTTT	CASSLAGTSATDTQYF
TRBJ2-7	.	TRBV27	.	TGTGCCAGCAGTCCATCACGGTTTTCCTACGAGCAGTACTTC	CASSPSRFSYEQYF
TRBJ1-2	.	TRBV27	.	TGTGCCAGCAGTTTACAGGGACTTTCTAACTATGGCTACACCTTC	CASSLQGLSNYGYTF
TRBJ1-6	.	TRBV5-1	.	TGCGCCAGCAGCTTGAATGACCGGGCGGGCACCAGCTCCTATAATTCACCCCTCCACTTT	CASSLNDRAGTSSYNSPLHF
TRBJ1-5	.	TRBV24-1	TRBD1	TGTGCCACCAGCGATCCGGGACAGGGGATTCAGCCCCAGCATTTT	CATSDPGQGIQPQHF
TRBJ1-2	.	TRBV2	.	TGTGCCAGTACTAGCGAGGGGGTTGGCTATGGCTACACCTTC	CASTSEGVGYGYTF
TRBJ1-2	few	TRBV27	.	TGTGCCAGCAGTTTCAGTAGGAGAGCCTATGGCTACACCTTC	CASSFSRRAYGYTF
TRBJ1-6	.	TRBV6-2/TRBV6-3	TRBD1	TGTGCCAGCAGTTACCCCGGACAGGGGAGCTACGCTAATTCACCCCTCCACTTT	CASSYPGQGSYANSPLHF
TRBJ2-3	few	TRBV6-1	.	TGTGCCAGCAGTGAAGCTGCTTGGGGGCGAGGAGATACGCAGTATTTT	CASSEAAWGRGDTQYF
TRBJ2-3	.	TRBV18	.	TGTGCCAGCTCACCGCAACTGAATCTAGATACGCAGTATTTT	CASSPQLNLDTQYF
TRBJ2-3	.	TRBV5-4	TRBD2	TGTGCCAGCACTTTAGCGGGAACTAGCACAGATACGCAGTATTTT	CASTLAGTSTDTQYF
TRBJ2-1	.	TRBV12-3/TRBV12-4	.	TGTGCCAGCAGTTATTCCGGACTGGATGAGCAGTTCTTC	CASSYSGLDEQFF
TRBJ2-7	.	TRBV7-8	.	TGTGCCAGCAGCTTAGGAGGTAACTACGAGCAGTACTTC	CASSLGGNYEQYF
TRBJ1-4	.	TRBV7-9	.	TGTGCCAGCAGCTTAACATGTGGATGGGAGGGAAATGAAAAACTGTTTTTT	CASSLTCGWEGNEKLFF
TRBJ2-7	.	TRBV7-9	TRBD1	TGTGCCAGCAGCCCACGAAATGGACAGGTCGGGGACGAGCAGTACTTC	CASSPRNGQVGDEQYF